The rows below give T cell receptor beta chains drawn from one sample of a study of T cell responses to AZD1222 COVID-19 vaccine. The assay was immunoSEQ multiplex PCR, and TCRdb's table has in-frame clones only and misses some. The table lists around 100,000 clones, more than 85% of them singletons. This sample comprised peripheral blood, obtained on day 0 of AZD1222 vaccination. The receptors were gathered from an adult in good health. CDR3s include the opening cysteine and the closing phenylalanine or tryptophan.

V	J	CDR3
TRBV2	TRBJ2-7	CASKGGGFEQYF
TRBV3-1/TRBV3-2	TRBJ1-3	CASSQVPGLYSSGNTIYF
TRBV4-1	TRBJ2-7	CASSQSTGSSYEQYF
TRBV7-9	TRBJ1-4	CASSSTSGTGDEKLFF
TRBV11-2	TRBJ1-2	CASSSSRNAVTYGYTF
TRBV29-1	TRBJ1-1	CSVLEEMNTEAFF
TRBV3-1/TRBV3-2	TRBJ2-7	CASSQEGFSEQYF
TRBV7-9	TRBJ2-7	CASSPRGTGAYEQYF
TRBV6-5	TRBJ1-6	CAGPPGPRFHPLHF
TRBV5-5	TRBJ1-5	CASSLRADNSNQPQHF
TRBV7-2	TRBJ2-2	CASSLGEDTGELFF
TRBV15	TRBJ1-5	CATSRGRVGQPQHF
TRBV11-2	TRBJ1-6	CASSLEGADNSPLHF
TRBV28	TRBJ2-3	CASRPRQGYTDTQYF
TRBV10-3	TRBJ2-1	CAISDGASGKNEQFF
TRBV7-2	TRBJ2-1	CASTFLAGPGDEQFF
TRBV9	TRBJ2-1	CASSSGAYNEQFF
TRBV15	TRBJ2-1	CATSTSGRALGEQFF
TRBV19	TRBJ1-4	CASSSSPYEKLFF
TRBV6-5	TRBJ1-2	CASRIDSSYGYTF
TRBV27	TRBJ1-6	CASTAGTGASPLHF
TRBV29-1	TRBJ1-2	CSVKSTGAYGYTF